The 10 T cell receptor beta chains given below trace back to one sample, sequenced in a study of OX40 agonist ivuxolimab in advanced cancers. Using immunoSEQ multiplex PCR, the repertoire was profiled, and TCRdb retains in-frame clones only, with some absent. The table has about 69,000 clones, more than 80% seen once. The material was CD4+ or CD8+ T cells sorted from blood, obtained in a trial of the OX40 agonist ivuxolimab. The receptors were gathered from an adult with an advanced solid tumor such as melanoma, head and neck, liver or kidney cancer.

The V and J genes are TRBV28 and TRBJ2-3; D unclear. V was cut by 7 bases and J by 0 bases, with 14 bases left in between. Germline CDR1 is MDHEN and CDR2 is SYDVKM. CDR3 length: 15 residues. The CDR3 DNA reads TGTGCCAGCACCTTCGAAGGGCGAAGCACAGATACGCAGTATTTT. Its translation: CASTFEGRSTDTQYF.

Here the CDR3 reads CASSQDPGHQETQYF. The CDR3 coding sequence is TGCGCCAGCAGCCAAGACCCGGGACACCAAGAGACCCAGTACTTC. This chain links TRBV4-3 with TRBJ2-5; TRBD1 or TRBD2 may be the D gene (5 bases each). V was cut by 0 bases and J by 0 bases, with 8 bases left in between. Germline CDR1 is LGHNA and CDR2 is YSLEER. This CDR3 spans 15 amino acids.

This clone was picked up one time. This chain joins TRBV19 and TRBJ1-5; D is perhaps TRBD1 (5 bases). The CDR3 contains 13 residues. V was shortened by 5 bases and J by 5 bases, with 10 bases between the two germline ends. Germline CDR1 and CDR2: LNHDA and SQIVND (reference sequence). This CDR3 reads CASSFGGHQPQHF. CDR3 DNA sequence: TGTGCCAGTAGTTTTGGGGGACATCAGCCCCAGCATTTT.

The CDR3 is CASSQDGRGASDEQFF. The CDR3 bases are TGCGCCAGCAGCCAAGACGGTCGGGGGGCGAGTGATGAGCAGTTCTTC. The chain has TRBV4-1 and TRBJ2-1, with D maybe TRBD2 (7 bases). Germline V gives CDR1 MGHRA, CDR2 YSYEKL. V was trimmed by 0 bases and J by 8 bases, leaving 17 bases between them. CDR3 length: 16 amino acids.

The chain joins TRBV13 to TRBJ1-2; TRBD1 matches 8 bases. The CDR3 is made up of 16 amino acids. Germline V CDR1 and CDR2: PRHDT, FYEKMQ (reference sequence). With V trimmed by 5 bases and J by 5 bases, 13 bases remained unmatched. For the CDR3, the DNA is TGTGCCAGCAGCAATGGGACAGGAGAGTTAGAGTATGGCTACACCTTC. Its protein is CASSNGTGELEYGYTF.

The genes are TRBV2 and TRBJ2-7; 10 bases align to TRBD2. The CDR3 loop spans 16 amino acids. The V and J ends lost 4 bases and 2 bases, in that order; junction bases with no gene match: 8. Germline CDR1 SNHLY, CDR2 FYNNEI. The CDR3 DNA reads TGTGCCAGCAGTGGCGACCCGGGACTAGCGACCTACGAGCAGTACTTC. It specifies CASSGDPGLATYEQYF.

The V call is TRBV5-6, the J call TRBJ1-4; a possible D gene is TRBD1 (6 bases). Germline V lookup: CDR1 SGHDT, CDR2 YYEEEE. The germline V and J ends were trimmed by 0 bases and 6 bases, with 12 bases remaining between them. The CDR3 is 15 amino acids. CDR3 DNA sequence: TGTGCCAGCAGCTTGGGCGGGGGCCCTTATGAAAAACTGTTTTTT. The encoded protein is CASSLGGGPYEKLFF.

This chain connects TRBV6-4 to TRBJ1-1; D might be TRBD1 (6 bases). CDR1 MRHNA and CDR2 SNTAGT come from the germline V gene. V shed 3 bases and J shed 2 bases, with 25 bases lying between them. This CDR3 contains 19 residues. CDR3 loop: CASSDSRMDLTGPNTEAFF. For the CDR3, the DNA is TGTGCCAGCAGTGATAGTCGGATGGACCTGACAGGACCTAACACTGAAGCTTTCTTT.

The chain uses TRBV7-9 and TRBJ1-1; weak D call: TRBD1 (6 bases). CDR3 length equals 18 residues. Germline CDR1 SEHNR, CDR2 FQNEAQ (reference sequence). Trimming removed 5 bases at V and 1 base at J, with 23 bases between. The DNA for the CDR3 is TGTGCCAGCAGCACCACGGGGGCCACACACGCAGAGAACACTGAAGCTTTCTTT. Protein product: CASSTTGATHAENTEAFF.

This clone has more than one count but fewer than ten. The junction does not match germline at one end; this may be a read error. V and J are TRBV7-7 and TRBJ2-7; 8 positions agree with TRBD1. CDR1 is SSHAT, CDR2 FNYEAQ, per germline (reference sequence). The CDR3 sequence is 13 residues long. Here the CDR3 reads CASSSGTGYEQYF. The CDR3 nucleotides are TGTGCTAGCAGCTCGGGGACAGGCTACGAGCAGTACTTC.